A single sample gave rise to the 9 T cell receptor beta chains below, sequenced in a study of cytomegalovirus exposure and HLA in healthy donors. Researchers ran the PCR with 60 Vbeta and 13 Jbeta primers. Sequencing used immunoSEQ multiplex PCR; TCRdb keeps in-frame clones, though not all of them. The top ten hold approximately 4.1% of the sample, which has 180,000 or so clones, 65% to 85% seen once. Sequenced sample: PBMCs. The receptors here all came from a woman aged 45 to 65 in good health and CMV-seropositive.

J is TRBJ2-5 and V is TRBV7-8; tentatively, D is TRBD1 (6 bases). Trimming stripped 0 bases from V and 5 bases from J, with 16 bases between. This CDR3 region has 16 residues. Germline V gives CDR1 SGHVS, CDR2 FQNEAQ. The CDR3 protein is CASSLARDTRQETQYF. CDR3 nucleotides: TGTGCCAGCAGCTTAGCGAGGGACACCAGGCAGGAGACCCAGTACTTC.

Notes on this clone: A read error may produce the germline difference seen at one junction end. This chain uses TRBV18 with TRBJ1-1; perhaps TRBD1 as D (6 bases). The germline V gene encodes CDR1 KGHSH and CDR2 LQKENI. CDR3 length: 13 residues. CDR3 loop: CASSHDRNAEAFF. CDR3 sequence (DNA): TGTGCCAGCTCACACGACAGGAACGCTGAAGCTTTCTTT. The complete variable domain, with remaining parts taken from reference TRBV18 and TRBJ1-1, reads NAGVMQNPRHLVRRRGQEARLRCSPMKGHSHVYWYRQLPEEGLKFMVYLQKENIIDESGMPKERFSAEFPKEGPSILRIQQVVRGDSAAYFCASSHDRNAEAFFGQGTRLTVV.

The chain carries TRBV10-2 and TRBJ1-5, with D hard to call. The CDR3 loop spans 13 amino acids. The V gene lost 2 bases and the J gene lost 1 base, with 3 bases spanning the gap. Germline V gene data show CDR1 as WSHSY and CDR2 as SAAADI. This CDR3 reads CASSEQSNQPQHF. DNA for the CDR3: TGCGCCAGCAGTGAGCAAAGCAATCAGCCCCAGCATTTT.

This chain connects TRBV18 to TRBJ1-2; D is ambiguous. CDR3 size: 14 residues. The germline V gene has CDR1 KGHSH and CDR2 LQKENI. Trimming stripped 3 bases from V and 0 bases from J, with 8 bases between. In nucleotides, the CDR3 is TGTGCCAGCTCACCGCCCTACGCTAACTATGGCTACACCTTC. Amino acids: CASSPPYANYGYTF.

The gene calls are TRBV7-9 and TRBJ1-5; D might be TRBD1 (5 bases). V lost 5 bases and J 0 bases, leaving 20 bases between the germline ends. Germline V CDR1 and CDR2: SEHNR, FQNEAQ (reference sequence). The CDR3 extends over 18 amino acids. DNA for the CDR3: TGTGCCAGCAGCGATTCTATTAGGGGCCGATATAGCAATCAGCCCCAGCATTTT. This codes for CASSDSIRGRYSNQPQHF.

The chain has TRBV2 and TRBJ2-1; TRBD1 is a possible D gene (5 bases). The CDR3 sequence is 14 residues long. In germline, CDR1 is SNHLY, CDR2 FYNNEI. The V end lost 3 bases, the J end lost 2 bases, and 8 bases lay between the germline ends. CDR3 bases: TGTGCCAGCAGTGACAGGGCCGCCTACAATGAGCAGTTCTTC. Encoded protein: CASSDRAAYNEQFF.

This chain connects TRBV18 to TRBJ1-3, with TRBD1 matching 8 bases. The CDR3 sequence is 15 residues long. The V gene's germline CDR1 is KGHSH and CDR2 LQKENI. The J segment lost 5 bases and the V segment lost 6 bases, leaving 9 bases of the junction unmatched. DNA for the CDR3: TGTGCCAGCTCCCCAGGGACAGGACAACGAAACACCATATATTTT. Its translation: CASSPGTGQRNTIYF.

The chain uses TRBV10-3 and TRBJ2-2; 10 bases are a match to TRBD2. The junction had 7 bases not matched to a gene; V was cut back by 1 base and J by 5 bases. The CDR3 covers 17 residues. Germline loops: CDR1 ENHRY, CDR2 SYGVKD. CDR3 region: CAISELAGGGFTGELFF. CDR3 nucleotide sequence: TGTGCCATCAGTGAGTTAGCGGGAGGCGGGTTTACCGGGGAGCTGTTTTTT.

The CDR3 sequence is CASSAPAGRRGDEKLFF. DNA for the CDR3: TGTGCCAGCAGCGCTCCCGCGGGACGGCGGGGGGATGAAAAACTGTTTTTT. The chain recombines TRBV9 with TRBJ1-4; perhaps TRBD1 as D (5 bases). The CDR3 is 17 residues long. CDR1 SGDLS and CDR2 YYNGEE come from the germline V gene. V lost 3 bases and J lost 6, with 21 bases in between.